The sequence of this T cell receptor beta chain was determined in a study of radiotherapy plus CTLA-4 blockade in lung cancer. This clone was seen only a few times. The protocol was immunoSEQ multiplex PCR, while the TCRdb copy is restricted to in-frame clones and leaves out a portion. The data hold tens of thousands of clones, with 79% observed a single time. The CDR3 runs 14 residues. Trimming cost V 6 bases and J 4 bases, with 15 bases left between them. CDR1 is MNHEY and CDR2 is SVGAGI in the germline V gene. J is TRBJ1-2 and V is TRBV6-5; D gene uncertain. The clonotype comes from a human donor with non-small cell lung cancer who had a complete response to radiotherapy plus ipilimumab. The source material was peripheral blood, sampled from a patient treated with radiotherapy plus ipilimumab. The CDR3 here is CASRLSPGLYGYTF. The CDR3 nucleotides are TGTGCCAGCAGATTATCACCTGGGCTCTATGGCTACACCTTC.